A single sample gave rise to the 17 T cell receptor beta chains below, sequenced in a study of T cells in Graves' hyperthyroidism and ophthalmopathy. TCR beta CDR3 regions were amplified from RNA transcripts. The TCR CDR3 first-round RT-PCR relied on the HTBI primer set. TCRdb itself ran the multiplex PCR reads through MiXCR, one entry per CDR3 protein. The sample holds 540,000 or so distinct CDR3 sequences; roughly 46% are singletons and the top ten take roughly 20%. Sequencing used peripheral blood or thyroid tissue (not recorded which). These receptors all come from an adult woman with Graves' disease, either hyperthyroidism or ophthalmopathy (not recorded which).

A word on this clonotype: It is likely a read error, because the conserved phenylalanine at the end of the CDR3 is missing. The chain recombines TRBV2 with TRBJ1-1; weak D call: TRBD1 (6 bases). This CDR3 contains 13 residues. Germline lookup yields CDR1 SNHLY and CDR2 FYNNEI. CDR3 amino acids: CASSEGHSSEAFL. CDR3 bases: TGTGCTAGCAGCGAGGGACATTCGTCAGAAGCTTTCCTT.

In this sample, this clonotype turned up many times. The V call is TRBV4-1, the J call TRBJ2-2; D is unresolved. The CDR3 runs to 14 residues. V was shortened by 7 bases and J by 4 bases, with 13 bases between the two germline ends. In germline, CDR1 is MGHRA, CDR2 YSYEKL. CDR3 amino acids: CASNLMGSTGELFF. In DNA form, the CDR3 reads TGCGCCAGCAACTTGATGGGGTCCACCGGGGAGCTGTTTTTT.

This clonotype was seen a few times. The CDR3 bases are TGTGCCAGCTCACCTGGGCTAGCATCCAACACCGGGGAGCTGTTTTTT. This encodes CASSPGLASNTGELFF. The V and J genes are TRBV9 and TRBJ2-2; D perhaps matches TRBD2 (5 bases). The CDR3 is made up of 16 amino acids. From germline, CDR1 is SGDLS and CDR2 YYNGEE. V was pared by 7 bases and J by 2 bases, with 18 bases between.

V usage is TRBV11-2 and J usage is TRBJ1-1; no definite D call. The CDR3 runs 14 residues. V dropped 3 bases and J dropped 1 base, with 9 bases sitting between them. Looked up from germline, CDR1 is SGHAT and CDR2 is FQNNGV. The CDR3 loop is CASSFPGRNTEAFF. DNA for the CDR3: TGTGCCAGCAGCTTCCCCGGCAGGAACACTGAAGCTTTCTTT.

The V call is TRBV4-3, the J call TRBJ2-6, with D unclear. The CDR3 runs 16 residues. V lost 0 bases, J lost 5 bases, and 11 bases lay in between. CDR1 and CDR2 from the germline V gene are LGHNA and YSLEER. The CDR3 DNA is TGCGCCAGCAGCCAAGATCGGGCAGAGCGGGCCAACGTCCTGACTTTC. Protein: CASSQDRAERANVLTF.

This clonotype showed up many times. The V call is TRBV6-5, the J call TRBJ1-2; D not certain. There are 13 residues in the CDR3. Germline CDR1 and CDR2: MNHEY and SVGAGI. Trimming shortened V by 5 bases and J by 2 bases, and 9 bases separated the two germline ends. The CDR3 DNA follows: TGTGCCAGCAGTACAAAGTTAAACTATGGCTACACCTTC. Translated: CASSTKLNYGYTF.

In its sample, this clonotype was seen many times. The chain links TRBV9 to TRBJ1-2; a weak D match, TRBD1 (5 bases). V was cut by 0 bases and J by 7 bases, with 16 bases left in between. CDR1 and CDR2 (germline): SGDLS, YYNGEE. The CDR3 has 15 residues. Here the CDR3 reads CASSVDNWDRSGYTF. In DNA form, the CDR3 reads TGTGCCAGCAGCGTAGATAATTGGGACCGCTCTGGCTACACCTTC.

This chain joins TRBV6-5 and TRBJ1-4; D is unresolved. The germline V and J ends were trimmed by 2 bases and 5 bases, with 6 bases remaining between them. The CDR3 covers 13 residues. In germline, CDR1 is MNHEY, CDR2 SVGAGI. The CDR3, as DNA: TGTGCCAGCAGTTACGGTCAGAATGAAAAACTGTTTTTT. This gives the protein CASSYGQNEKLFF.

CDR3 in DNA: TGTGCCAGCAGCTTAATCGGGACTAGCGGAGGTACGCAGTATTTT. This codes for CASSLIGTSGGTQYF. V gene TRBV7-8 combines with J gene TRBJ2-3; 11 bases map to TRBD2. Germline V gene sequence: CDR1 SGHVS, CDR2 FQNEAQ. V trimming: 2 bases; J trimming: 8 bases; junction bases outside the gene matches: 6. The CDR3 has 15 amino acids.

The V call is TRBV10-3, the J call TRBJ1-1; unclear D gene. CDR3 length equals 9 residues. In germline, CDR1 is ENHRY, CDR2 SYGVKD. The ends were cut back, 11 bases at V and 7 bases at J, with 8 bases in the middle. The CDR3 protein is CAAGREAFF. DNA of the CDR3: TGTGCCGCCGGGCGTGAAGCTTTCTTT.

The gene calls are TRBV2 and TRBJ1-5; D is unresolved. V gave up 5 bases and J gave up 3 bases, with 8 bases separating them. CDR1 and CDR2 (germline): SNHLY, FYNNEI. The CDR3 consists of 13 residues. CDR3 amino acids: CASSSRTNQPQHF. The DNA of the CDR3 is TGTGCCAGCAGTTCTCGGACCAATCAGCCCCAGCATTTT.

Points on this clonotype: In this CDR3 the conserved last residue, phenylalanine or tryptophan, is missing, so a read error is likely. The limits of the CDR3 on the DNA are not certain, so only TCRdb's listed CDR3 is given. The rearrangement links TRBV2 to TRBJ2-6; the D segment call TRBD1 is taken from the table without a DNA check. The CDR3 totals 8 residues, both ends included. Germline CDR1 is SNHLY and CDR2 is FYNNEI. CDR3 in amino acids: CASNWATS.

Ten or more counts support this clonotype. V and J are TRBV20-1 and TRBJ2-7, with D uncertain. The CDR3 is 12 amino acids. The V and J ends lost 2 bases and 4 bases respectively, with 9 bases between them. Germline-derived CDR1 and CDR2 are DFQATT and SNEGSKA (reference sequence). This CDR3 reads CSARRSGYEQYF. The CDR3 coding sequence is TGCAGTGCTAGAAGAAGTGGGTACGAGCAGTACTTC.

The rearrangement joins TRBV10-1 to TRBJ1-1; D is unresolved. The CDR3 spans 14 residues. Trimming stripped 2 bases from V and 6 bases from J, with 13 bases between. From germline, CDR1 is WNHNN and CDR2 SYGVQD (reference sequence). CDR3 region: CASSERQDGAEAFF. In DNA form, the CDR3 reads TGCGCCAGCAGTGAGCGGCAGGATGGCGCTGAAGCTTTCTTT.

This clonotype was detected ten times or more. The chain combines TRBV13 with TRBJ2-7; D is ambiguous. Germline V gives CDR1 PRHDT, CDR2 FYEKMQ (reference sequence). CDR3 length: 13 residues. V was shortened by 1 base and J by 0 bases, with 4 bases between the two germline ends. CDR3 nucleotides: TGTGCCAGCAGCTTAGACACCTCCTACGAGCAGTACTTC. It codes for CASSLDTSYEQYF.

Turning to this clonotype: In this CDR3 the conserved last residue, phenylalanine or tryptophan, is missing, so a read error is likely. The limits of the CDR3 on the DNA are not certain, so only TCRdb's listed CDR3 is given. V is TRBV15 and J is TRBJ2-7; the DNA was not used to check the table's D call, TRBD1. Germline V lookup: CDR1 LNHNV, CDR2 YYDKDF (reference sequence). Ends included, the CDR3 has 12 residues. The CDR3 loop is CATSRGGMGAVP.

This clonotype appeared many times. The chain is built from TRBV10-3 and TRBJ2-7; D possibly matches TRBD1 or TRBD2 (5 bases each). This CDR3 spans 15 amino acids. V dropped 5 bases and J dropped 2 bases, with 16 bases sitting between them. CDR1 and CDR2 from the germline V gene are ENHRY and SYGVKD. The CDR3 sequence: CAISPGQGGTYEQYF. As DNA, the CDR3 is TGTGCCATCAGTCCGGGGCAGGGTGGTACCTACGAGCAGTACTTC.